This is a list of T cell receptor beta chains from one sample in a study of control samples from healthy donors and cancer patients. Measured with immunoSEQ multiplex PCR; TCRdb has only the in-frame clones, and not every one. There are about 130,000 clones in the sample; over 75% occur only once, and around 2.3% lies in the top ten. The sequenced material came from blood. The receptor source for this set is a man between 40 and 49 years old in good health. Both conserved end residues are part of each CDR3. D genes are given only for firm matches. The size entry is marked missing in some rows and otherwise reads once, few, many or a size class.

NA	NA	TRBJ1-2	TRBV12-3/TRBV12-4	TGTGCCAGCAGTCGCCCGCAGACTGGCTACACCTTC	CASSRPQTGYTF
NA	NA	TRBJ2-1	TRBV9	TGTGCCAGCAGCCCCGGACTGGGCTCCAATGAGCAGTTCTTC	CASSPGLGSNEQFF
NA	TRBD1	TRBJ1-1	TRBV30	TGTGCCTGGAGTGGACAGGGGGCAGGGACTGAAGCTTTCTTT	CAWSGQGAGTEAFF
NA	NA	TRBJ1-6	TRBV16	TGTGCCAGCAGCCAATCAGCCGGGGTTGGGTCACCCCTCCACTTT	CASSQSAGVGSPLHF
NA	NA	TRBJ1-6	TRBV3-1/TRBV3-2	TGTGCCAGCAGACGAACAGGGCCTCGGAATTCACCCCTCCACTTT	CASRRTGPRNSPLHF
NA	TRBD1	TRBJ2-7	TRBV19	TGTGCCAGTAGTATGGGGACAGGGGGCTACGAGCAGTACTTC	CASSMGTGGYEQYF
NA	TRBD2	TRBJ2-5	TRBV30	TGTGCCTGGAGCATAGCGGGGGGGCGGAAGACCCAGTACTTC	CAWSIAGGRKTQYF
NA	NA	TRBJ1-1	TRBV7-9	TGTGCCAGCAGCTTACAAGTGGCCCAAAGAGGAGCTTTCTTT	CASSLQVAQRGAFF
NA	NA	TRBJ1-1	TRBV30	TGTGCCTGGAGGGGGGGCAGCCAGAACACTGAAGCTTTCTTT	CAWRGGSQNTEAFF
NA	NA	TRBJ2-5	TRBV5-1	TGCGCCAGCAGCCCCCTGAGGGTGGGACGGCCAGAGACCCAGTACTTC	CASSPLRVGRPETQYF
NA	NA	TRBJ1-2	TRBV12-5	TGTGCTAGCGAAAGGGGTCCCAAGGCTCTACGTGGCTACACCTTC	CASERGPKALRGYTF
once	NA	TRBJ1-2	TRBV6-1	TGTGCCAGCAGTGAAACTGGGGAAGTCCCTGGCTACACCTTC	CASSETGEVPGYTF
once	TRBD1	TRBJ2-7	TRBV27	TGTGCCAGCAGTCCATACAGGGGTAGGGGCTACGAGCAGTACTTC	CASSPYRGRGYEQYF
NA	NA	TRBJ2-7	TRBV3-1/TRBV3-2	TGTGCCAGCAGCCGCGCACCCGACAAGTTTTTTAGCTTTGAGCAGTACTTC	CASSRAPDKFFSFEQYF
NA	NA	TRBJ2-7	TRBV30	TGTGCCTGGAGCGGCGGGCCGCACCAGGTGGAGCAGTACTTC	CAWSGGPHQVEQYF
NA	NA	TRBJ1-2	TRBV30	TGTGCCTGGAGTGCCGGGACCCCCGACGGCTACACCTTC	CAWSAGTPDGYTF
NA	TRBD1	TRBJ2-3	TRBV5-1	TGCGCCAGCAGCCGACAGGGGGCCGTGAGCACAGATACGCAGTATTTT	CASSRQGAVSTDTQYF
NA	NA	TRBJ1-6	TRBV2	TGTGCCAGCAGTGAAGTATTGGGGGGGGGTAACCCCCTCCACTTT	CASSEVLGGGNPLHF
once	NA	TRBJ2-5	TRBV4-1	TGCGCCAGCAGCCACGGTCCGCGGGGAGAGACCCAGTACTTC	CASSHGPRGETQYF
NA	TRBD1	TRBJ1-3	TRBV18	TGTGCCAGCTCACTCGACAGGGGAGGAAACACCATATATTTT	CASSLDRGGNTIYF
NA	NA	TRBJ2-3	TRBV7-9	TGTGCCAGCATCCTTGGGGGAACAGATACGCAGTATTTT	CASILGGTDTQYF
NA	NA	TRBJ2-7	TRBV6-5	TGTGCCAGCAGGCCCGCGTTGGGTTACGAGCAGTACTTC	CASRPALGYEQYF
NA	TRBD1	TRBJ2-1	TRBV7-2	TGTGCCAGCAGCTTCGACAGGGTGACCCATGAGCAGTTCTTC	CASSFDRVTHEQFF
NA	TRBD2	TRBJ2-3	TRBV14	TGTGCCAGCAGCCAGAGGACTAGCGGAACAGATACGCAGTATTTT	CASSQRTSGTDTQYF
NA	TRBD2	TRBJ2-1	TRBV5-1	TGCGCCAGCAGACTAGCGGGGGGCACCTACAATGAGCAGTTCTTC	CASRLAGGTYNEQFF
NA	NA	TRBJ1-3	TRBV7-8	TGTGCCAGCAGCTTAGGGGGGGGAGCTCCAAACACCATATATTTT	CASSLGGGAPNTIYF
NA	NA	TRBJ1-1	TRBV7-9	TGTGCCAGCAGCTTAGGAGGTTTGGGAGCTTTCTTT	CASSLGGLGAFF
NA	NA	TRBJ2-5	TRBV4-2	TGTGCCAGCAGCCCCACCGAGGAACCCTCCCACGGGCCCCAGTACTTC	CASSPTEEPSHGPQYF
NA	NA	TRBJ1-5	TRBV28	TGTGCCAGCAGTTATAGCAATCAGCCCCAGCATTTT	CASSYSNQPQHF
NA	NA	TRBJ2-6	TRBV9	TGTGCCAGCAGCGCACAGTGGACCTCTGGGGCCAACGTCCTGACTTTC	CASSAQWTSGANVLTF
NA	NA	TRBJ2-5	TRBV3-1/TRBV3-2	TGTGCCAGCAGCCAAGAGGGGTTAATGGGGGAGACCCAGTACTTC	CASSQEGLMGETQYF
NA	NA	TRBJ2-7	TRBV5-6	TGTGCCAGCAGCCCGGGACGACGATTCCCCCGGGGTTGGGAGCAGTACTTC	CASSPGRRFPRGWEQYF
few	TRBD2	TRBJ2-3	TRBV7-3	TGTGCCAGCAGCTCGACTAGCGGGGGGGCCAGAGATACGCAGTATTTT	CASSSTSGGARDTQYF
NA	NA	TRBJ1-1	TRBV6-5	TGTGCCAGCAACGGGGGATTGAACACTGAAGCTTTCTTT	CASNGGLNTEAFF
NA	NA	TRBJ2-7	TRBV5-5	TGTGCCAGCAGCTTGATCCGCCCGTTTGGGGACTACGAGCAGTACTTC	CASSLIRPFGDYEQYF
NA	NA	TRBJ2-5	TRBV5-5	TGTGCCAGCAGCTTGCGAGGGGGGGAGACCCAGTACTTC	CASSLRGGETQYF
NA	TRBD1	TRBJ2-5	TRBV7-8	TGTGCCAGCAGCTTACTACAGGGGGCTTTGAAGACCCAGTACTTC	CASSLLQGALKTQYF
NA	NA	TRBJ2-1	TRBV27	TGTGCCAGCACTTTTACCGTCCGGGACAATGAGCAGTTCTTC	CASTFTVRDNEQFF
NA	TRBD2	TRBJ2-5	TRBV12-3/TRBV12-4	TGTGCCAGCAGTTTTAGCGGGGAGACCCAGTACTTC	CASSFSGETQYF
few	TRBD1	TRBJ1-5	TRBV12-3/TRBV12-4	TGTGCCAGCAGTCAGGGGGGCAATCAGCCCCAGCATTTT	CASSQGGNQPQHF
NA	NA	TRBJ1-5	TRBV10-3	TGTGCCATCAGTGGAGGGTTCGATAGCAATCAGCCCCAGCATTTT	CAISGGFDSNQPQHF
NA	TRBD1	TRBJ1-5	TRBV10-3	TGTGCCACAACTAAGGGGGCGGGTCAGCCCCAGCATTTT	CATTKGAGQPQHF
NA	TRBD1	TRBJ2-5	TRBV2	TGTGCCAGCCGGGCGACAGGGGGTGTACAAGAGACCCAGTACTTC	CASRATGGVQETQYF
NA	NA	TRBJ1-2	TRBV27	TGTGCCAGCAGTCCTCTGGGGGGAGGCTACACCTTC	CASSPLGGGYTF
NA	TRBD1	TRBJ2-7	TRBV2	TGTGCCAGCAATCGACAGGGGAACTACGAGCAGTACTTC	CASNRQGNYEQYF
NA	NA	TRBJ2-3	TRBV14	TGTGCCAGCAGCCAAGAACTGAGTTGGATCCCAGATACGCAGTATTTT	CASSQELSWIPDTQYF
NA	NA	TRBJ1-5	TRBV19	TGTGCAACCAGCCCGAACACAAACAATCAGCCCCAGCATTTT	CATSPNTNNQPQHF
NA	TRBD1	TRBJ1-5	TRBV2	TGTGCCAGCAGTACCGGGACAGCGGCCAATCAGCCCCAGCATTTT	CASSTGTAANQPQHF
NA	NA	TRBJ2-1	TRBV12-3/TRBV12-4	TGTGCCAGCACTCCCGGCCAGGTAGTTGAGCAGTTCTTC	CASTPGQVVEQFF
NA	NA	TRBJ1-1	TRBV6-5	TGTGCCAGCAAAGGTTACGGATTACGCGCTTTCTTT	CASKGYGLRAFF
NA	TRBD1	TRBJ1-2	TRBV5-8	TGTGCCAGCAGTTTGAGGACAGGCAATACTTACTATGGCTACACCTTC	CASSLRTGNTYYGYTF
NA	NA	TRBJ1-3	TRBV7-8	TGTGCCAGCGCTAGGACGAGGGGAGGTATTTATGGAAACACCATATATTTT	CASARTRGGIYGNTIYF
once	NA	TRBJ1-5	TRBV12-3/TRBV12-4	TGTGCCAGCAGCTCCCGGGGGCAGCCCCAGCATTTT	CASSSRGQPQHF
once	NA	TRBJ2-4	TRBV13	TGTGCCAGCAGCTTTTGGGGGGCCAAAAACATTCAGTACTTC	CASSFWGAKNIQYF
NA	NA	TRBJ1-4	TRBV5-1	TGCGCCAGCAGCTTGGTGAATAGGGTTAATGAAAAACTGTTTTTT	CASSLVNRVNEKLFF
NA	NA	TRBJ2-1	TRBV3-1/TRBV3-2	TGTGCCAGCAGCCAACTACAGGGCTCTGAGTTCTTC	CASSQLQGSEFF
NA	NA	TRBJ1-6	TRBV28	TGTGCCAGCGCGGTCGATGGGAAGAATTCACCCCTCCACTTT	CASAVDGKNSPLHF
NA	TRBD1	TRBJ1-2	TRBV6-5	TGTGCCAGCTCCGAAGGGGGCCATGGCTACACCTTC	CASSEGGHGYTF
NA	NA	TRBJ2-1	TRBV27	TGTGCCAGCAGTTTGGCCAGCTCCTACAATGAGCAGTTCTTC	CASSLASSYNEQFF